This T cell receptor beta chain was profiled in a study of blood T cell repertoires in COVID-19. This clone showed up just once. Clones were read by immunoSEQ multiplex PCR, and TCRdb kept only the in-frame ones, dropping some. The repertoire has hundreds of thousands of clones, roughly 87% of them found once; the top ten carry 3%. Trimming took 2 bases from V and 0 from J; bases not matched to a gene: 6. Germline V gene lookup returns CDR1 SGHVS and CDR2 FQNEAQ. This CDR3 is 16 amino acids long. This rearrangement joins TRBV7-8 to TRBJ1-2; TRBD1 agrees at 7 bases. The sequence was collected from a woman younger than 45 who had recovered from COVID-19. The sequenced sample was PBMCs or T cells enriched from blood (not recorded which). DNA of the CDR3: TGTGCCAGCAGCTTATTTGGGACAGTAGCTAACTATGGCTACACCTTC. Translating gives CASSLFGTVANYGYTF.